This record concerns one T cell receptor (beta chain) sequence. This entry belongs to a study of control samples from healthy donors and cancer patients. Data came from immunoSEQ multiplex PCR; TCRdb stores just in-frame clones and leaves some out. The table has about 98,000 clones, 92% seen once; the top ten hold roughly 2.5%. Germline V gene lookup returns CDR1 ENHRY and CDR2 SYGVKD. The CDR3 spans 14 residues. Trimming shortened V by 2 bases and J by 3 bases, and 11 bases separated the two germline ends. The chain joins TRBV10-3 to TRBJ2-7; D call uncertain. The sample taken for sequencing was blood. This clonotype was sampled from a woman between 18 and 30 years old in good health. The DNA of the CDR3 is TGTGCCATCAGTGAGCTAGTCGGTGACTACGAGCAGTACTTC. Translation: CAISELVGDYEQYF.